Listed below are T cell receptor beta chains from one sample, sequenced in a study of CD8 T cell repertoires and HIV-1 epitope variants. Data came from immunoSEQ multiplex PCR; TCRdb stores just in-frame clones and leaves some out. The sample consists of some 4,400 clones, approximately 64% of them appearing once. These receptors have no identified antigens. Sample: cultured CD8+ T cells derived from PBMCs. These receptors came from a male donor with HIV. Each CDR3 is given without its conserved first and last residue. Fields, in order: V gene, CDR3 protein.

>TRBV18
ASSPPDRDYEQY
>TRBV28
ASSFNTGGQPQH
>TRBV13
ASSQGRSEEQY
>TRBV19
ASSSGLASYYNEQF
>TRBV27
ASSPGLAGVQY
>TRBV7-8
ASSSRDRVLETQY
>TRBV27
ASSLSMGELTYEQY
>TRBV5-4
ASSQPGTTNGETQY
>TRBV5-4
ASSRRLAGDEQY
>TRBV6-5
ASSYGGRGYDEQF